The 32 T cell receptor beta chains below all came from one sample that was sequenced in a study of T cells in Graves' hyperthyroidism and ophthalmopathy (dated by TCRdb to between 2018 and 2021). Library creation used multiplex PCR. TCRdb records Illumina HiSeq 2000 as the sequencer. The TCR beta CDR3 regions were amplified from the RNA transcripts. The first round of RT-PCR for the TCR CDR3 was performed with the HTBI primer set and the Qiagen OneStep RT-PCR kit. TCRdb itself trimmed the public reads at Q25 with fastp, ran MiXCR and retained productive beta chains. Under each unique CDR3 protein, matching rows form one entry showing the most common genes and DNA. Present in this sample are 250,000 or so distinct CDR3 sequences, over 12% of which were seen just once. The ten largest clonotypes hold over 25% of the sample. Input material: blood. The receptors stem from a woman between 50 and 59 years old with Graves' hyperthyroidism that later progressed to Graves' ophthalmopathy.

The table lists this clonotype with many counts. The V gene is TRBV9, the J gene TRBJ2-3; D not resolved. Germline CDR1 is SGDLS and CDR2 is YYNGEE. The CDR3 loop spans 14 amino acids. Trimming shortened V by 5 bases and J by 2 bases, and 12 bases separated the two germline ends. CDR3 nucleotides: TGTGCCAGCAGTGGCACATCCCTCACAGATACGCAGTATTTT. Translation gives CASSGTSLTDTQYF.

The chain has TRBV10-2 and TRBJ1-3; 8 nucleotides line up with TRBD1. This CDR3 contains 16 residues. Germline V gene lookup returns CDR1 WSHSY and CDR2 SAAADI. Losses at the gene ends were 7 bases for V and 2 bases for J; bases not matched to a gene: 10. In DNA form, the CDR3 reads TGCGCCAGCACCCTGGGACAGGACGGGCCTGGAAACACCATATATTTT. This codes for CASTLGQDGPGNTIYF.

This clonotype was detected ten times or more. This rearrangement joins TRBV5-1 to TRBJ2-2, with D unresolved. V lost 2 bases and J 3 bases, leaving 11 bases between the germline ends. Germline lookup yields CDR1 SGHRS and CDR2 YFSETQ. The CDR3 is made up of 15 amino acids. The CDR3 region is CASSLNRVYTGELFF. CDR3 bases: TGCGCCAGCAGCTTAAACCGGGTCTACACCGGGGAGCTGTTTTTT.

This clonotype was detected many times. V is TRBV28 and J is TRBJ2-7; TRBD1 aligns across 8 bases. Germline V lookup: CDR1 MDHEN, CDR2 SYDVKM. Trimming removed 2 bases from V and 4 bases from J; junction bases left unmatched: 13. This CDR3 comprises 17 residues. In DNA form, the CDR3 reads TGTGCCAGCAGTTTAGATTCGCTAGGGACAGGAAGTTACGAGCAGTACTTC. Translation gives CASSLDSLGTGSYEQYF.

The sample holds many counts of this clonotype. One end of the junction is discordant with germline, which a read error may explain. This chain links TRBV7-9 with TRBJ2-5; TRBD1 matches 7 bases. Germline CDR1 SEHNR, CDR2 FQNEAQ (reference sequence). The CDR3 loop spans 15 amino acids. The chain's CDR3 is CASRLGTAFQETQYF. Here the CDR3 DNA reads TGTGCCAGCAGATTAGGGACAGCTTTCCAAGAGACCCAGTACTTC.

Turning to this clonotype: The germline gene is not matched at one end of the junction; a read error may be the cause. This chain uses TRBV5-1 with TRBJ1-4, with D maybe TRBD1 (6 bases). The CDR3 is made up of 16 amino acids. In germline, CDR1 is SGHRS, CDR2 YFSETQ. The CDR3 nucleotides read TGCGCCAGCAGCTTGGATGGACATAGGGGGGATGAAAAACTGGTTTTT. It is translated as CASSLDGHRGDEKLVF.

This clonotype was seen repeatedly, ten times or more. The chain couples TRBV6-1 to TRBJ1-1; D is undetermined. Germline V gives CDR1 MNHNS, CDR2 SASEGT. The CDR3 runs to 13 residues. V lost 7 bases and J lost 3, with 12 bases in between. The CDR3 DNA reads as TGTGCCAGCAACGCCAGGAGGGACACTGAAGCTTTCTTT. Translated, it gives CASNARRDTEAFF.

In this sample, this clonotype turned up many times. This chain connects TRBV7-9 to TRBJ1-1; a possible D gene is TRBD1 (6 bases). Trimming removed 5 bases from V and 1 base from J, with 11 bases in between. The CDR3 runs to 14 residues. Germline V gene sequence: CDR1 SEHNR, CDR2 FQNEAQ (reference sequence). For the CDR3, the DNA is TGTGCCAGCAGCAACCAAGGGGGGAACACTGAAGCTTTCTTT. Translated, it gives CASSNQGGNTEAFF.

This chain's CDR3 is CASSQGSFYQYF. CDR3 DNA sequence: TGTGCCAGCAGCCAAGGCTCATTTTACCAGTACTTC. The gene calls are TRBV3-1 and TRBJ2-5; D call uncertain. Deletions cut 1 base from V and 10 bases from J, with 10 bases between. This CDR3 comprises 12 residues. Per germline, CDR1 LGHDT and CDR2 YNNKEL (reference sequence).

This clonotype was detected many times. V usage is TRBV3-1 and J usage is TRBJ2-5; possible D gene TRBD2, 5 bases. The CDR3 length is 15 residues. Germline values: CDR1 LGHDT, CDR2 YNNKEL (reference sequence). Trimming pared 3 bases from V and 5 bases from J, leaving 16 bases between. The CDR3 region has the DNA TGTGCCAGCAGCCATCCGACGACTGGGGAGGAGACCCAGTACTTC. The encoded protein is CASSHPTTGEETQYF.

This chain links TRBV5-8 with TRBJ2-1; D is possibly TRBD2 (6 bases). The germline V gene encodes CDR1 SGHTS and CDR2 YDEGEE. This CDR3 region has 13 residues. V was cut by 4 bases and J by 8 bases, with 13 bases left in between. The CDR3 DNA is TGTGCCAGCAGCGGGGGACTGAAGGATGAGCAGTTCTTC. Its translation is CASSGGLKDEQFF.

The chain joins TRBV10-1 to TRBJ1-5; tentatively, D is TRBD1 (6 bases). Germline values: CDR1 WNHNN, CDR2 SYGVQD (reference sequence). V dropped 4 bases and J dropped 5 bases, with 6 bases sitting between them. The CDR3 runs to 12 residues. This chain's CDR3 is CASSAGDQPQHF. The CDR3 region has the DNA TGCGCCAGCAGTGCAGGGGATCAGCCCCAGCATTTT.

This clonotype came up many times. The chain uses TRBV12-3 or TRBV12-4 and TRBJ2-3; 7 nucleotides match TRBD2. This CDR3 region has 14 residues. V shed 8 bases and J 5 bases; nucleotides not matched to a gene: 10. CDR3 DNA sequence: TGTGCCAGCCCGTATGAGCGGGACGGAGATACGCAGTATTTT. Encoded protein: CASPYERDGDTQYF.

In this sample, this clonotype turned up a few times. The chain recombines TRBV6-1 with TRBJ2-7; perhaps TRBD2 as D (6 bases). The CDR3 has 12 residues. Germline CDR1 MNHNS, CDR2 SASEGT. V lost 7 bases and J lost 4, with 11 bases in between. The CDR3 coding sequence is TGTGCCAGCAAGGGCGGGACTTACGAGCAGTACTTC. Protein sequence: CASKGGTYEQYF.

This clonotype was recorded many times. The chain uses TRBV27 and TRBJ1-5; no reliable D call. Trimming stripped 2 bases from V and 3 bases from J, with 8 bases between. Germline V CDR1 and CDR2: MNHEY, SMNVEV (reference sequence). The CDR3 has 14 residues. CDR3 loop: CASSLNGLNQPQHF. The CDR3 coding sequence is TGTGCCAGCAGTTTAAACGGTCTCAATCAGCCCCAGCATTTT.

In its sample, this clonotype was seen a few times. The V call is TRBV20-1, the J call TRBJ2-3; 15 nucleotides agree with TRBD2. This CDR3 spans 17 amino acids. CDR1 is DFQATT, CDR2 SNEGSKA, per germline (reference sequence). Trimming took 6 bases from V and 2 from J; bases not matched to a gene: 9. The CDR3 DNA is TGCAGTGCCCTCGGACTAGCGGGAGGGCCTAACACAGATACGCAGTATTTT. It is translated as CSALGLAGGPNTDTQYF.

This clonotype was detected many times. The V and J genes are TRBV24-1 and TRBJ2-1, with no clear D. Trimming shortened V by 4 bases and J by 9 bases, and 18 bases separated the two germline ends. This CDR3 is built from 15 residues. CDR1 is KGHDR and CDR2 is SFDVKD in the germline V gene. CDR3 residues: CATSDQSTTSGEQFF. Written as DNA, the CDR3 is TGTGCCACCAGTGACCAATCGACAACGTCTGGTGAGCAGTTCTTC.

In this sample, this clonotype turned up many times. The V call is TRBV20-1, the J call TRBJ1-2; D is uncertain. This CDR3 comprises 11 residues. V lost 3 bases and J lost 4, with 6 bases in between. CDR1 is DFQATT and CDR2 is SNEGSKA in the germline V gene (reference sequence). The CDR3 loop is CSASSTYGYTF. The CDR3 nucleotides read TGCAGTGCTAGTTCGACCTATGGCTACACCTTC.

Ten or more counts support this clonotype. V gene TRBV20-1 combines with J gene TRBJ2-1, with D perhaps matching TRBD1 (6 bases). CDR1 DFQATT and CDR2 SNEGSKA come from the germline V gene (reference sequence). This CDR3 contains 14 residues. The V end was cut by 5 bases, the J end by 0 bases, with 11 bases between. In DNA, the CDR3 is TGCAGTGCTGACAAACAGGGCTCCTACAATGAGCAGTTCTTC. It yields the protein CSADKQGSYNEQFF.

This clonotype came up many times. The chain couples TRBV28 to TRBJ2-7; D gene ambiguous. Trimming pared 7 bases from V and 9 bases from J, leaving 16 bases between. CDR1 MDHEN and CDR2 SYDVKM come from the germline V gene. The CDR3 contains 12 residues. The CDR3 spells CASTPPGPLQYF. As DNA, the CDR3 is TGTGCCAGCACTCCACCGGGCCCCTTGCAGTACTTC. Drawing the rest from reference TRBV28 and TRBJ2-7, the complete variable domain is DVKVTQSSRYLVKRTGEKVFLECVQDMDHENMFWYRQDPGLGLRLIYFSYDVKMKEKGDIPEGYSVSREKKERFSLILESASTNQTSMYLCASTPPGPLQYFGPGTRLTVT.

The chain links TRBV6-4 to TRBJ2-1, with D perhaps given as TRBD1 or TRBD2 (5 bases each). V lost 10 bases, J lost 0 bases, and 16 bases lay in between. Germline V gene data show CDR1 as MRHNA and CDR2 as SNTAGT. CDR3 length: 15 residues. The CDR3 nucleotides read TGTGCCACCTCGCCCGGGACGAGCTCCTACAATGAGCAGTTCTTC. Translating it yields CATSPGTSSYNEQFF.

Many counts were recorded for this clonotype. V is TRBV2 and J is TRBJ1-2; D is perhaps TRBD1 (5 bases). The CDR3 contains 12 residues. CDR1 SNHLY and CDR2 FYNNEI come from the germline V gene. V gave up 7 bases and J gave up 5 bases, with 11 bases separating them. The CDR3 DNA reads TGTGCCAGCAAGGGTGGGGGATATGGCTACACCTTC. Its protein product is CASKGGGYGYTF. The whole variable domain, remainder taken from reference TRBV2 and TRBJ1-2, is EPEVTQTPSHQVTQMGQEVILRCVPISNHLYFYWYRQILGQKVEFLVSFYNNEISEKSEIFDDQFSVERPDGSNFTLKIRSTKLEDSAMYFCASKGGGYGYTFGSGTRLTVV.

This clonotype was counted many times. The chain combines TRBV28 with TRBJ2-1; D tentatively reads TRBD1 or TRBD2 (5 bases each). Germline CDR1 reads MDHEN; CDR2 reads SYDVKM. This CDR3 region has 14 residues. The ends were cut back, 2 bases at V and 9 bases at J, with 14 bases in the middle. The CDR3 sequence: CASSLASEGSEQFF. In DNA form, the CDR3 reads TGTGCCAGCAGTTTAGCTTCCGAGGGGAGTGAGCAGTTCTTC.

This clonotype was found many times. The V gene is TRBV6-1, the J gene TRBJ2-2; the D gene is possibly TRBD2 (5 bases). Per the germline V gene, CDR1 is MNHNS and CDR2 is SASEGT. The V end lost 6 bases, the J end lost 3 bases, and 17 bases lay between the germline ends. There are 16 residues in the CDR3. In nucleotides, the CDR3 is TGTGCCAGCAGGCCGTATGTCGTCGGGGACACCGGGGAGCTGTTTTTT. This translates into CASRPYVVGDTGELFF.

This clonotype was detected ten times or more. In DNA, the CDR3 is TGCAGTGCTAGAGATTGGACTAGCAACTACGAGCAGTACTTC. Its protein is CSARDWTSNYEQYF. The chain has TRBV20-1 and TRBJ2-7; 8 nucleotides agree with TRBD2. The CDR3 totals 14 residues. V dropped 0 bases and J dropped 3; count of bases not matched to a gene: 4. Germline CDR1 reads DFQATT; CDR2 reads SNEGSKA (reference sequence).

This clonotype was counted ten times or more. The chain recombines TRBV11-2 with TRBJ1-6; D is unclear. The ends were cut back, 4 bases at V and 11 bases at J, with 9 bases in the middle. In germline, CDR1 is SGHAT, CDR2 FQNNGV. The CDR3 runs 12 residues. The CDR3: CASSSDPAPLHF. CDR3 nucleotides: TGTGCCAGCAGCTCCGACCCGGCACCCCTCCACTTT.

Comment on this clonotype: The junction differs from germline at one of its ends, possibly a read error. This chain uses TRBV10-3 with TRBJ2-5; D is possibly TRBD1 (7 bases). From germline, CDR1 is ENHRY and CDR2 SYGVKD. The CDR3 has 16 residues. CDR3 nucleotide sequence: TGTGCCGTCAGTGACCCTAGGGGGCTAGCGTCTAAGACCCAGTACTTC. Translating it yields CAVSDPRGLASKTQYF.

This clonotype was seen at least ten times. The chain is built from TRBV20-1 and TRBJ1-2, with 8 bases aligning to TRBD1. Losses at the gene ends were 0 bases for V and 3 bases for J; bases not matched to a gene: 9. Germline V gives CDR1 DFQATT, CDR2 SNEGSKA (reference sequence). CDR3 length: 16 amino acids. CDR3 residues: CSARDYDRGEYYGYTF. The CDR3 DNA sequence: TGCAGTGCTAGAGATTACGACAGGGGAGAGTACTATGGCTACACCTTC.

Many counts were recorded for this clonotype. The rearrangement joins TRBV28 to TRBJ2-1; D possibly corresponds to TRBD2 (5 bases). Germline CDR1 and CDR2: MDHEN and SYDVKM. V was pared by 3 bases and J by 10 bases, with 10 bases between. This CDR3 is 12 amino acids long. CDR3: CASSFSGVEQFF. The CDR3 DNA sequence: TGTGCCAGCAGTTTCTCCGGGGTGGAGCAGTTCTTC.

This clonotype was seen repeatedly, ten times or more. CDR3 DNA: TGCAGTGCTAGATGGGGGAGCGCAGATACGCAGTATTTT. Amino acids: CSARWGSADTQYF. The chain has TRBV20-1 and TRBJ2-3; D is perhaps TRBD1 or TRBD2 (5 bases each). Germline V CDR1 and CDR2: DFQATT, SNEGSKA (reference sequence). The germline V and J ends were trimmed by 2 bases and 4 bases, with 10 bases remaining between them. The CDR3 totals 13 residues.

There are many counts of this clonotype. The V and J genes are TRBV24-1 and TRBJ2-3, with 8 positions matching TRBD2. Germline lookup yields CDR1 KGHDR and CDR2 SFDVKD. The CDR3 length is 14 residues. With V trimmed by 8 bases and J by 5 bases, 8 bases remained unmatched. In DNA, the CDR3 is TGTGCCACCACCAGCGGGAGTATAGGAGATACGCAGTATTTT. This translates into CATTSGSIGDTQYF.

This clonotype occurred many times. The chain combines TRBV18 with TRBJ2-1, with 8 bases lining up with TRBD2. Trimming at V came to 8 bases and at J to 0 bases, leaving 6 bases not matched to a gene. This CDR3 spans 15 amino acids. Germline V gene lookup returns CDR1 KGHSH and CDR2 LQKENI. The chain's CDR3 is CASAGGTSSYNEQFF. CDR3 DNA sequence: TGTGCCAGCGCCGGCGGGACTAGCTCCTACAATGAGCAGTTCTTC.